These 4 T cell receptor beta chains share one sample of origin, sequenced in a study of blood T cells in healthy people across ages (dated by TCRdb to 2015 to 2017). The method was 5' RACE. The reads were generated on an Illumina HiSeq 2500. A second roughly 7 to 12 cycle PCR used a sample-barcoded 5' primer and a J-beta primer mix. TCRdb reprocessing: public reads trimmed at Q25 with fastp, clones called with MiXCR, in-frame beta chains kept. All rows with the same CDR3 protein become a single entry with the most common DNA and genes. For this sample there are 2 million or so distinct CDR3 sequences; roughly 50% appear just once. The top ten hold 2.1% of the sample. The sequenced sample consisted of blood. These receptors all stem from a woman between 40 and 50 years old in good health.

The sample holds a few counts of this clonotype. The chain couples TRBV12-3 or TRBV12-4 to TRBJ2-4, with 7 bases matching TRBD1. CDR3 length: 14 residues. V was clipped by 6 bases and J by 1 base; unmatched bases: 3. The CDR3: CASRPQGAKNIQYF. CDR3 nucleotide sequence: TGTGCCAGCAGGCCACAGGGGGCCAAAAACATTCAGTACTTC.

This clonotype appeared a few times. The chain couples TRBV15 to TRBJ2-3; D ambiguous. The CDR3 extends over 12 amino acids. From germline, CDR1 is LNHNV and CDR2 YYDKDF (reference sequence). Trimming removed 0 bases at V and 5 bases at J, with 3 bases between. The CDR3 region is CATSRDEDTQYF. The CDR3 bases are TGTGCCACCAGCAGAGATGAAGATACGCAGTATTTT. Complete variable domain (other parts from reference TRBV15 and TRBJ2-3): DAMVIQNPRYQVTQFGKPVTLSCSQTLNHNVMYWYQQKSSQAPKLLFHYYDKDFNNEADTPDNFQSRRPNTSFCFLDIRSPGLGDTAMYLCATSRDEDTQYFGPGTRLTVL.

This clonotype was detected a few times. The J gene is TRBJ2-3, the V gene TRBV12-3 or TRBV12-4; 10 bases map to TRBD1. The CDR3 runs to 15 residues. After removal of 6 bases from V and 5 bases from J, the junction contained 8 bases not matched to a gene. The CDR3 loop is CASRRGQGMLDTQYF. The CDR3 DNA sequence: TGTGCCAGCAGGAGGGGACAGGGGATGTTAGATACGCAGTATTTT.

The gene calls are TRBV5-1 and TRBJ2-3, with TRBD2 matching 12 bases. J gave up 4 bases and V 1 base, and 4 bases lay outside the gene matches. The germline gives CDR1 SGHRS, CDR2 YFSETQ. The CDR3 consists of 16 residues. CDR3 protein: CASSLTSGGKADTQYF. CDR3 in DNA: TGCGCCAGCAGCTTGACTAGCGGGGGGAAGGCAGATACGCAGTATTTT.